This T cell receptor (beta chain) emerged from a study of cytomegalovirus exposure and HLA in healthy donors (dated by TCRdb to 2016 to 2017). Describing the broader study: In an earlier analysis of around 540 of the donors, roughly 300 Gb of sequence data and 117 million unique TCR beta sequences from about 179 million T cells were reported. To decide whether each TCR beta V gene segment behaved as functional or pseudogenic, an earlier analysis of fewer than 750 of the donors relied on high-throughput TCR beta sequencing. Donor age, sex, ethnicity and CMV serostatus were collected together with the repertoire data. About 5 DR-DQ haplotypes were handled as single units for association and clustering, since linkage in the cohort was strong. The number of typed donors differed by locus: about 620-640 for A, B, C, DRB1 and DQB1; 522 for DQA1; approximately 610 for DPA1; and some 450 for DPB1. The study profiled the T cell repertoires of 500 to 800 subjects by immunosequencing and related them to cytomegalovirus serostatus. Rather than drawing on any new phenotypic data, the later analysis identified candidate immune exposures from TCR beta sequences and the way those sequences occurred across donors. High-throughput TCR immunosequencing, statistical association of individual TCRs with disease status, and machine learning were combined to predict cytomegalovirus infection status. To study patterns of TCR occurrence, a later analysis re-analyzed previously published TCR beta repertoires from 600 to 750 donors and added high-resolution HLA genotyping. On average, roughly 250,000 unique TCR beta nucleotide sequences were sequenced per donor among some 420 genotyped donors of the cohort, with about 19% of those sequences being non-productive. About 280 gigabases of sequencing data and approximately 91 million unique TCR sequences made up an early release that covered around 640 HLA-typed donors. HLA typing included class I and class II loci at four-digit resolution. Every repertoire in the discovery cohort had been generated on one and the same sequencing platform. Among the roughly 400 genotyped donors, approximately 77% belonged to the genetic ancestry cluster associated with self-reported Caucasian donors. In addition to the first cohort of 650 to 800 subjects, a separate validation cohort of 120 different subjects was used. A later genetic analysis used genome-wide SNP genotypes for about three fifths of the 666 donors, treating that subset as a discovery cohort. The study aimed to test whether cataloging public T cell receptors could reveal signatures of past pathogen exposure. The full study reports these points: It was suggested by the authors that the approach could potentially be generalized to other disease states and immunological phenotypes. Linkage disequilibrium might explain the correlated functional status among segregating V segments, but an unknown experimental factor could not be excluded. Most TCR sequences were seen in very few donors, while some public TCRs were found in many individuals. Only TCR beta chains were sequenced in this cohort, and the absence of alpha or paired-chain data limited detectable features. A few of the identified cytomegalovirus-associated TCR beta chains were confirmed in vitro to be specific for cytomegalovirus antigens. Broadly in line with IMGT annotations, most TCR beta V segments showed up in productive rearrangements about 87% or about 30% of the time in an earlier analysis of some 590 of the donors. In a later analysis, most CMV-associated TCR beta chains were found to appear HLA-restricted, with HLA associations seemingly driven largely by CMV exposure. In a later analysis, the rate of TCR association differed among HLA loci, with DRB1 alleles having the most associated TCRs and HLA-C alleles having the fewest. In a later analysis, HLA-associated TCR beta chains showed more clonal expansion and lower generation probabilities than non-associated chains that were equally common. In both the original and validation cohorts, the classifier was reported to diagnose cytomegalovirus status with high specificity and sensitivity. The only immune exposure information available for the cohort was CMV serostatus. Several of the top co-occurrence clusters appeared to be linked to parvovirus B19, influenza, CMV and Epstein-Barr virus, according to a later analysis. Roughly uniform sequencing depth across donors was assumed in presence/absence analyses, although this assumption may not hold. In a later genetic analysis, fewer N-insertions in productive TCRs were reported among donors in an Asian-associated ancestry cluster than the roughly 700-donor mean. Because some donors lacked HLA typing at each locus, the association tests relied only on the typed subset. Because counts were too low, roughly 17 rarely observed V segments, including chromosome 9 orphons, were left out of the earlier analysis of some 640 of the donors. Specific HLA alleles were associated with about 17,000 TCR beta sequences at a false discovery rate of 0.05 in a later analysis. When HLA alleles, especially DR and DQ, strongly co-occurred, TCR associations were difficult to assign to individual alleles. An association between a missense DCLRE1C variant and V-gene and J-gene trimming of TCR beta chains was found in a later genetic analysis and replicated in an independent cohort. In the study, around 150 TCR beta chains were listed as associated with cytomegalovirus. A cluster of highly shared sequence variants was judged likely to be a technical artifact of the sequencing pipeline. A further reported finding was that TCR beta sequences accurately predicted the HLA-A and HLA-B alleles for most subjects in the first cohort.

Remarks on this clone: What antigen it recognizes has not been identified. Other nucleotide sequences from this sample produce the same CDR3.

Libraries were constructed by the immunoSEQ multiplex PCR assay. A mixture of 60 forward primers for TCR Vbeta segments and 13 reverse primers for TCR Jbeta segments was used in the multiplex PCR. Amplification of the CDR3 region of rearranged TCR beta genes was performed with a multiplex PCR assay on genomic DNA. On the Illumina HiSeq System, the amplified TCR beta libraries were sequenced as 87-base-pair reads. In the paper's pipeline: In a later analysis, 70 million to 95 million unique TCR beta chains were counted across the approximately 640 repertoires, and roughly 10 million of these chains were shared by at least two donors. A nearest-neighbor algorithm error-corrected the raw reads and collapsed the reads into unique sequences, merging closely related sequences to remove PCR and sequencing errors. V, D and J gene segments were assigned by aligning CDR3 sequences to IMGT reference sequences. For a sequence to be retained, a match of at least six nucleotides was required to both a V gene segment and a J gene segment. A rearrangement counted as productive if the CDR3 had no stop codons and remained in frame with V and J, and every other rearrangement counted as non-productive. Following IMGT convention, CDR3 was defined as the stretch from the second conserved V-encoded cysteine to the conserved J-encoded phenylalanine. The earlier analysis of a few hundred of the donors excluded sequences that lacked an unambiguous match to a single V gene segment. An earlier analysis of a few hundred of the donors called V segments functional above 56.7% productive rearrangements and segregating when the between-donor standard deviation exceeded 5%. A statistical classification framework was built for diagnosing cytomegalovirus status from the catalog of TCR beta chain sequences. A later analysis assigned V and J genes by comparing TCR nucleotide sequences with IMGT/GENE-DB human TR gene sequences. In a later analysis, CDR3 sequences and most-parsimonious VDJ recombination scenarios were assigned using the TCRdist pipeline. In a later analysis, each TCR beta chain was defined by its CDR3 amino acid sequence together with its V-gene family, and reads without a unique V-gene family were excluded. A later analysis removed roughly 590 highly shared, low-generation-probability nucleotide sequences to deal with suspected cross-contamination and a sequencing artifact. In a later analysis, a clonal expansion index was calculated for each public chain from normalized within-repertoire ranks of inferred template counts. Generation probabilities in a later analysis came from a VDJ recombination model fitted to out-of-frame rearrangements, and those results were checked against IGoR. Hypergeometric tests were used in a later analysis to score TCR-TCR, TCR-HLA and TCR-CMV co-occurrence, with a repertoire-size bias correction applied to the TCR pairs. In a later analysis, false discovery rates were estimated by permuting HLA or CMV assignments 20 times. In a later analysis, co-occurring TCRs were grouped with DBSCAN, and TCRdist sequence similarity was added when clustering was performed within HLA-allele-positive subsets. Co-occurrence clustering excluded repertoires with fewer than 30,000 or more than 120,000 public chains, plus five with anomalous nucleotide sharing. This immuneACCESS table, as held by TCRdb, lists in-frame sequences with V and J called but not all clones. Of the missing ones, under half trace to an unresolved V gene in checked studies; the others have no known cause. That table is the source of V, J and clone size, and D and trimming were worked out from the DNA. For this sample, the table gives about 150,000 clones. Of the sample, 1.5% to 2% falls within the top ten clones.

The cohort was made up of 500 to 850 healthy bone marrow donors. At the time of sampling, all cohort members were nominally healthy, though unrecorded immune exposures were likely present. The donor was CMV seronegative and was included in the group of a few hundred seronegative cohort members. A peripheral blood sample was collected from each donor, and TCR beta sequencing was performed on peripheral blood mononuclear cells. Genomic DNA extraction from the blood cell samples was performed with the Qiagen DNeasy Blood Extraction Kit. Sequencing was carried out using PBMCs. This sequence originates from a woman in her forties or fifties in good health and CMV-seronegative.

CDR3 region: CASSQEGRNTEAFF. The sequence in DNA is TGTGCCAGCAGCCAAGAGGGGCGGAACACTGAAGCTTTCTTT. The chain employs TRBV4-2 and TRBJ1-1; TRBD1 is perhaps the D gene, given 5 matching bases. Via the germline V gene, CDR1 is LGHNA and CDR2 YNFKEQ. The germline ends are 6 bases apart after V is trimmed by 0 bases and J by 1 base. The CDR3 sequence holds 14 residues, the cysteine and phenylalanine included. The retained sequence is limited to the CDR3, 42 bases, with the frame set at the first base.